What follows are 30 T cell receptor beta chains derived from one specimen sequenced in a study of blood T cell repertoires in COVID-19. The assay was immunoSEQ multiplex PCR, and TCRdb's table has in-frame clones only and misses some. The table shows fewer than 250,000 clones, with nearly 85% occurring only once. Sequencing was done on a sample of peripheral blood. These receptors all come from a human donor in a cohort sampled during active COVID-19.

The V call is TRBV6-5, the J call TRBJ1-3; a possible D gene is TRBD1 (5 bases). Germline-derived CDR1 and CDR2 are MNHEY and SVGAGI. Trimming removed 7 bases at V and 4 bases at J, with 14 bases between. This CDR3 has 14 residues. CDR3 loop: CASNPHRQGNTIYF. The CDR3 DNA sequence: TGTGCCAGCAACCCGCATCGACAGGGAAACACCATATATTTT.

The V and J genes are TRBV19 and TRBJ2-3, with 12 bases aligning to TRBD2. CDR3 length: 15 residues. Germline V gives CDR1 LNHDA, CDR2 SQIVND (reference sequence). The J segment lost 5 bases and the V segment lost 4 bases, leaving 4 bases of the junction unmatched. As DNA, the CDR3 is TGTGCCAGTAGTAGAGGACTAGCGGGGAAAGATACGCAGTATTTT. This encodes CASSRGLAGKDTQYF.

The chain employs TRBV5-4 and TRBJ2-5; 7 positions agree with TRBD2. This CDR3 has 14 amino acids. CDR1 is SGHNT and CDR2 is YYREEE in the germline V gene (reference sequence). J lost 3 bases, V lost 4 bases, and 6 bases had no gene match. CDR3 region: CASSRWTREETQYF. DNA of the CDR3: TGTGCCAGCAGCCGATGGACTAGGGAAGAGACCCAGTACTTC. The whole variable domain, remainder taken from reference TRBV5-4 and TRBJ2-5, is ETGVTQSPTHLIKTRGQQVTLRCSSQSGHNTVSWYQQALGQGPQFIFQYYREEENGRGNFPPRFSGLQFPNYSSELNVNALELDDSALYLCASSRWTREETQYFGPGTRLLVL.

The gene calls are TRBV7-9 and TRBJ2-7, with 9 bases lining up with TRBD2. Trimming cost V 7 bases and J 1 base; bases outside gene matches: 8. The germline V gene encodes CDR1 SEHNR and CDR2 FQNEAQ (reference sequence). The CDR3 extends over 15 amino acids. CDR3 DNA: TGTGCCAGCACCCTCGGACTAGCGCAATCCTACGAGCAGTACTTC. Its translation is CASTLGLAQSYEQYF.

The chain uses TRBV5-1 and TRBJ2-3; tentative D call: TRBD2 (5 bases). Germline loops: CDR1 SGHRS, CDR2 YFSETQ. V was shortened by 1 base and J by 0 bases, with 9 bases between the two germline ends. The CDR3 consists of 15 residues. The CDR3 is CASSLRRTSTDTQYF. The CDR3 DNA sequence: TGCGCCAGCAGCTTGCGGCGGACTAGCACAGATACGCAGTATTTT.

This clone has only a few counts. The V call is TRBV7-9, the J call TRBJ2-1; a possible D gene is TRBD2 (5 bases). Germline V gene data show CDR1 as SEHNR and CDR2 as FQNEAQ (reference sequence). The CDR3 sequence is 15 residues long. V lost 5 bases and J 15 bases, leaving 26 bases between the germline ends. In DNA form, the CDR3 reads TGTGCCAGCAGCCGAATCGTCGCGGGTGTTTCAGACGTGTTCTTC. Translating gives CASSRIVAGVSDVFF.

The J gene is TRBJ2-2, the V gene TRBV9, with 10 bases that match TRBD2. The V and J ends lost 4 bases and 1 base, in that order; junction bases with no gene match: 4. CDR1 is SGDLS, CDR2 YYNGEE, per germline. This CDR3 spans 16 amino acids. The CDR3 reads CASSPRTSGNTGELFF. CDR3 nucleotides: TGTGCCAGCAGCCCCCGGACTAGCGGGAACACCGGGGAGCTGTTTTTT.

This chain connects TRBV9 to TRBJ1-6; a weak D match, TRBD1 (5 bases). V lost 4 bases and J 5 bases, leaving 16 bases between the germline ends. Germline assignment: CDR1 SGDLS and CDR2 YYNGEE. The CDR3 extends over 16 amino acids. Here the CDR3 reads CASSPTGRGNNSPLHF. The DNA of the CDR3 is TGTGCCAGCAGCCCGACCGGGAGGGGCAATAATTCACCCCTCCACTTT.

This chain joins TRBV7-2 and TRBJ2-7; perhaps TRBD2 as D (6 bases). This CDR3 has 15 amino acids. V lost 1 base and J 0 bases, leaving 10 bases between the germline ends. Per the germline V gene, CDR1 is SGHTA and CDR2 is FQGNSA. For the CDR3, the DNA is TGTGCCAGCAGCTTAGGCAGCGGGCCCTCCTACGAGCAGTACTTC. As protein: CASSLGSGPSYEQYF.

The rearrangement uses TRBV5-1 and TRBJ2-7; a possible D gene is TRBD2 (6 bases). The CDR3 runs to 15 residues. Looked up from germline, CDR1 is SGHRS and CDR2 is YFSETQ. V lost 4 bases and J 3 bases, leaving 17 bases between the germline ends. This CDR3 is CASSRTGEEIYEQYF. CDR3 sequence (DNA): TGCGCCAGCAGCCGAACGGGGGAGGAAATCTACGAGCAGTACTTC. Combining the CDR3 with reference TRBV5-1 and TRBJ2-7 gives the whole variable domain KAGVTQTPRYLIKTRGQQVTLSCSPISGHRSVSWYQQTPGQGLQFLFEYFSETQRNKGNFPGRFSGRQFSNSRSEMNVSTLELGDSALYLCASSRTGEEIYEQYFGPGTRLTVT.

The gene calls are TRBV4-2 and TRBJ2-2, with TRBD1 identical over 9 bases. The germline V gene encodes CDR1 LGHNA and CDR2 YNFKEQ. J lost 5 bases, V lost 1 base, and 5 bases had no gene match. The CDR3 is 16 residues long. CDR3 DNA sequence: TGTGCCAGCAGCCAAGTAGGGACAGGGAGGACCGGGGAGCTGTTTTTT. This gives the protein CASSQVGTGRTGELFF.

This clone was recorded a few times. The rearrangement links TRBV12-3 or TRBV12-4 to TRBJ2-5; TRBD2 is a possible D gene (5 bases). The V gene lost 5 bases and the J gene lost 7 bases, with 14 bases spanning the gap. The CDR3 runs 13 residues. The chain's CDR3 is CASSRDEEGTQYF. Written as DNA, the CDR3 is TGTGCCAGCAGTCGAGACGAAGAGGGGACCCAGTACTTC.

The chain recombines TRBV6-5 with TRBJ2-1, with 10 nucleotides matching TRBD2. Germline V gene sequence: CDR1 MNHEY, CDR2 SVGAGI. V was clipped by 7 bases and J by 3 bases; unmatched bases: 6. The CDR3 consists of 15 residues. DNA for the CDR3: TGTGCCAGCAAACCACTAGCGGGATACTACAATGAGCAGTTCTTC. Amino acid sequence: CASKPLAGYYNEQFF.

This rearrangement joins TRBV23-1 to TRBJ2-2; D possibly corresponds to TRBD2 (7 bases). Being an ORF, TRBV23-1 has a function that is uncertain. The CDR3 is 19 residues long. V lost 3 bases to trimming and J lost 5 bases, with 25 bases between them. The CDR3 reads CASSHRGPLGGAGTGELFF. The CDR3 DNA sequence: TGCGCCAGCAGTCATCGGGGCCCCCTGGGGGGGGCGGGTACCGGGGAGCTGTTTTTT.

The CDR3 coding sequence is TGTGCCTGGAGAGGGGGGGAAAATTCACCCCTCCACTTT. This codes for CAWRGGENSPLHF. V and J are TRBV30 and TRBJ1-6; perhaps TRBD1 as D (6 bases). Trimming removed 3 bases from V and 7 bases from J, with 10 bases in between. There are 13 residues in the CDR3. Germline CDR1 and CDR2: GTSNPN and SVGIG (reference sequence). Together with reference TRBV30 and TRBJ1-6, the CDR3 gives the full variable domain: SQTIHQWPATLVQPVGSPLSLECTVEGTSNPNLYWYRQAAGRGLQLLFYSVGIGQISSEVPQNLSASRPQDRQFILSSKKLLLSDSGFYLCAWRGGENSPLHFGNGTRLTVT.

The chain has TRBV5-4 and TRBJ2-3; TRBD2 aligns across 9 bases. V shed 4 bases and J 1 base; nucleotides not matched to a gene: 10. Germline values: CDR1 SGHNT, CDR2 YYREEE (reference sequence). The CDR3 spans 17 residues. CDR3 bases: TGTGCCAGCAGCCCGACCGGTTCTAGCGGGGGCACAGATACGCAGTATTTT. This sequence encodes CASSPTGSSGGTDTQYF.

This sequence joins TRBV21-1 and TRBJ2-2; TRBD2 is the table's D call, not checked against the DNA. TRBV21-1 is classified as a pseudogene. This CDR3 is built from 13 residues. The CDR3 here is CASSNKRDGELFF. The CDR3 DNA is TGTGCCAGCAGCAATAAGCGGGATGGGGAGCTGTTTTTT.

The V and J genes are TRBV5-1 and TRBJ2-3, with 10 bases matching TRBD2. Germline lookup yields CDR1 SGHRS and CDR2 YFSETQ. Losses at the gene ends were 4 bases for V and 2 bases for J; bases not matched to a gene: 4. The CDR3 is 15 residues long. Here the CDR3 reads CASSRLAGLTDTQYF. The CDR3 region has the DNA TGCGCCAGCAGCCGACTAGCGGGCCTCACAGATACGCAGTATTTT. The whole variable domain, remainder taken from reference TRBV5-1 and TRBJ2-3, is KAGVTQTPRYLIKTRGQQVTLSCSPISGHRSVSWYQQTPGQGLQFLFEYFSETQRNKGNFPGRFSGRQFSNSRSEMNVSTLELGDSALYLCASSRLAGLTDTQYFGPGTRLTVL.

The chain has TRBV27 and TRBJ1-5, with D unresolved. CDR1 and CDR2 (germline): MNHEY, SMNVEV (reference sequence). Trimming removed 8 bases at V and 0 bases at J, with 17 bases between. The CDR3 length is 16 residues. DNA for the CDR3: TGTGCCAGCCGATTGGGAGGGCCCCATAGCAATCAGCCCCAGCATTTT. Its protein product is CASRLGGPHSNQPQHF.

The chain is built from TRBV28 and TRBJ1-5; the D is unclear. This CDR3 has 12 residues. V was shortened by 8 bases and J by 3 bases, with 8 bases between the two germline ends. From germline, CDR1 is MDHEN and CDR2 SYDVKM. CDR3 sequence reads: CASLSPNQPQHF. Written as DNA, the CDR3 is TGTGCCAGCCTATCTCCCAATCAGCCCCAGCATTTT.

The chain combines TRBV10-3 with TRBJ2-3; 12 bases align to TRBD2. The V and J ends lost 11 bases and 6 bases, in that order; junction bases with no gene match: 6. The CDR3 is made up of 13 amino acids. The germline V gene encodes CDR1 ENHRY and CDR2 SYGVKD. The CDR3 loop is CAGRLAGDDTQYF. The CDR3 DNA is TGTGCCGGACGACTAGCGGGAGATGATACGCAGTATTTT.

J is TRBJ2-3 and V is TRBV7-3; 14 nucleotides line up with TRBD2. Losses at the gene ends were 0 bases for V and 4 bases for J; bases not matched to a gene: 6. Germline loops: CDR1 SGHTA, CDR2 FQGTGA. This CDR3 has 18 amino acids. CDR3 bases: TGTGCCAGCAGCTTAACTCGGACTAGCGGGGGGCCGTCAGATACGCAGTATTTT. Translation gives CASSLTRTSGGPSDTQYF.

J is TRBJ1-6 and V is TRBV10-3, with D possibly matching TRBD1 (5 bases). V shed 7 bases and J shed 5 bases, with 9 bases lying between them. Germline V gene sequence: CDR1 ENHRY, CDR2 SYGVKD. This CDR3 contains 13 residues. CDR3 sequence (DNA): TGTGCCATCAATAAGGGGAATAATTCACCCCTCCACTTT. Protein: CAINKGNNSPLHF.

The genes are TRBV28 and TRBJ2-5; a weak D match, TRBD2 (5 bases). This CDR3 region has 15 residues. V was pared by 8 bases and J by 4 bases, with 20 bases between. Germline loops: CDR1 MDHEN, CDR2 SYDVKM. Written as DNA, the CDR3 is TGTGCCAGCTCGACGCGGGTCGCAGGCGGAGAGACCCAGTACTTC. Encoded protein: CASSTRVAGGETQYF.

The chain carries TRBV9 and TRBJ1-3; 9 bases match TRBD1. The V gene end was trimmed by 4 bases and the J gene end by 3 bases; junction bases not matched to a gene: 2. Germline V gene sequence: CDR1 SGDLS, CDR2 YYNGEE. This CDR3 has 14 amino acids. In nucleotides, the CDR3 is TGTGCCAGCAGCCACAGGGGGCTTGGAAACACCATATATTTT. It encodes CASSHRGLGNTIYF.

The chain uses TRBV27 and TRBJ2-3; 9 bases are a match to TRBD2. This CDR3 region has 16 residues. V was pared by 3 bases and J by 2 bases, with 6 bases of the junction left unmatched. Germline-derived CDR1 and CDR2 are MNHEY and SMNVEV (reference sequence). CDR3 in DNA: TGTGCCAGCAGTTTCTTGGTAGCGGGAGTCACAGATACGCAGTATTTT. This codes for CASSFLVAGVTDTQYF.

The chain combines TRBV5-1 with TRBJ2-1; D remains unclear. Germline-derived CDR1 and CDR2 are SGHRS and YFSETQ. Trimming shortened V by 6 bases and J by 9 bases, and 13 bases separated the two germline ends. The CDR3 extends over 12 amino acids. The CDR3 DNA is TGCGCCAGCAATACGACTCTGTCTGAGCAGTTCTTC. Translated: CASNTTLSEQFF.

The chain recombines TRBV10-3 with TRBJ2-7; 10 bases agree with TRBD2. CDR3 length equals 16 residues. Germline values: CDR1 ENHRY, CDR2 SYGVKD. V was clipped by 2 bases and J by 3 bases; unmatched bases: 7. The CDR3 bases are TGTGCCATCAGTGAGCAACCCACTAGCGGGGTCTACGAGCAGTACTTC. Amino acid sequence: CAISEQPTSGVYEQYF.

In DNA form, the CDR3 reads TGTGCCAGCAGCTTAGCGCTACGGACAGATACGCAGTATTTT. This gives the protein CASSLALRTDTQYF. The V gene is TRBV7-2, the J gene TRBJ2-3; D not resolved. This CDR3 region has 14 residues. Trimming left V 0 bases short and J 3 bases short, with 7 bases between. Per germline, CDR1 SGHTA and CDR2 FQGNSA.

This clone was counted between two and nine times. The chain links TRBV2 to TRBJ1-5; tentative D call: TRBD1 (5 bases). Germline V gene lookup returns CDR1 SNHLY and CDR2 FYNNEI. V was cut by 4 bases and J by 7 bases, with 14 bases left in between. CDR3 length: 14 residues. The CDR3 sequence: CASSAVRVMQPQHF. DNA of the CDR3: TGTGCCAGCAGTGCGGTCAGGGTGATGCAGCCCCAGCATTTT.